Listed here are 10 T cell receptor beta chains from one sample, sequenced in a study of cytomegalovirus exposure and HLA in healthy donors. Profiled with immunoSEQ multiplex PCR; TCRdb holds only in-frame clones, not every one. Of about 240,000 clones listed, approximately 84% are singletons. Input material: PBMCs. Every receptor here comes from a woman aged 25 to 39 in good health and CMV-seropositive.

V usage is TRBV29-1 and J usage is TRBJ2-1, with 9 bases fitting TRBD1. Trimming removed 0 bases from V and 4 bases from J; junction bases left unmatched: 7. The CDR3 extends over 16 amino acids. Looked up from germline, CDR1 is SQVTM and CDR2 is ANQGSEA. CDR3 nucleotides: TGCAGCGTTGAAGATCTTGGACAGGGGTCTTACAATGAGCAGTTCTTC. Translating gives CSVEDLGQGSYNEQFF.

V gene TRBV15 combines with J gene TRBJ2-7, with TRBD2 identical over 10 bases. CDR3 length equals 15 residues. With V trimmed by 1 base and J by 6 bases, 6 bases remained unmatched. Germline assignment: CDR1 LNHNV and CDR2 YYDKDF (reference sequence). This CDR3 is CATSRGTSGTVEQYF. CDR3 DNA: TGTGCCACCAGCAGAGGGACTAGCGGCACAGTCGAGCAGTACTTC.

CDR3 residues: CAWSGGAYEQYF. The DNA for the CDR3 is TGTGCCTGGAGCGGGGGGGCCTACGAGCAGTACTTC. The gene calls are TRBV30 and TRBJ2-7; 8 bases align to TRBD2. The CDR3 extends over 12 amino acids. Germline V gives CDR1 GTSNPN, CDR2 SVGIG (reference sequence). Trimming took 3 bases from V and 2 from J; bases not matched to a gene: 0.

The V and J genes are TRBV9 and TRBJ2-5; 9 bases are a match to TRBD1. Trimming at V came to 4 bases and at J to 5 bases, leaving 9 bases not matched to a gene. This CDR3 comprises 15 residues. CDR1 and CDR2 (germline): SGDLS, YYNGEE. The CDR3 region has the DNA TGTGCCAGCAGCCGCGGGACAGGGATTTGGGAGACCCAGTACTTC. It yields the protein CASSRGTGIWETQYF. The full variable domain, in which reference TRBV9 and TRBJ2-5 provide the parts outside the CDR3, is DSGVTQTPKHLITATGQRVTLRCSPRSGDLSVYWYQQSLDQGLQFLIQYYNGEERAKGNILERFSAQQFPDLHSELNLSSLELGDSALYFCASSRGTGIWETQYFGPGTRLLVL.

V gene TRBV6-6 combines with J gene TRBJ2-1, with TRBD1 identical over 7 bases. The CDR3 length is 13 residues. Germline CDR1 MNHNY, CDR2 SVGAGI (reference sequence). The J segment lost 7 bases and the V segment lost 7 bases, leaving 7 bases of the junction unmatched. Here the CDR3 DNA reads TGTGCCAGCACCATGATACAGGGGAATGAGCAGTTCTTC. Residues: CASTMIQGNEQFF.

The chain recombines TRBV4-1 with TRBJ2-7; the match to TRBD2 covers 8 bases. CDR1 MGHRA and CDR2 YSYEKL come from the germline V gene. This CDR3 comprises 16 residues. J gave up 0 bases and V 3 bases, and 7 bases lay outside the gene matches. The CDR3 sequence: CASSQLLAVSSYEQYF. In nucleotides, the CDR3 is TGCGCCAGCAGCCAGCTACTAGCGGTAAGCTCCTACGAGCAGTACTTC.

This clone was detected once. The V and J genes are TRBV10-3 and TRBJ2-1; 9 nucleotides line up with TRBD1. CDR1 and CDR2 from the germline V gene are ENHRY and SYGVKD. V shed 6 bases and J 6 bases; nucleotides not matched to a gene: 9. CDR3 length: 15 amino acids. Here the CDR3 DNA reads TGTGCCATCAGACAGGGGGCGATTGAATCCAATGAGCAGTTCTTC. It yields the protein CAIRQGAIESNEQFF.

The V and J genes are TRBV10-1 and TRBJ1-2; TRBD1 might be the D (5 bases). The CDR3 is 15 residues long. V lost 3 bases, J lost 6 bases, and 17 bases lay in between. CDR1 and CDR2 (germline): WNHNN, SYGVQD (reference sequence). The CDR3 DNA follows: TGCGCCAGCAGTGAACACAGGAGCTTGATTAATGGCTACACCTTC. Its translation: CASSEHRSLINGYTF.

The V gene is TRBV5-6, the J gene TRBJ1-2, with 8 bases fitting TRBD1. The germline CDR1 and CDR2 sequences are SGHDT and YYEEEE. The CDR3 consists of 14 residues. J was trimmed by 4 bases and V by 4 bases; bases with no gene match: 6. CDR3 in amino acids: CASSPDRVAYGYTF. CDR3 DNA: TGTGCCAGCAGCCCGGACAGGGTGGCCTATGGCTACACCTTC. Filled out from reference TRBV5-6 and TRBJ1-2, the complete variable domain reads DAGVTQSPTHLIKTRGQQVTLRCSPKSGHDTVSWYQQALGQGPQFIFQYYEEEERQRGNFPDRFSGHQFPNYSSELNVNALLLGDSALYLCASSPDRVAYGYTFGSGTRLTVV.

This chain uses TRBV6-6 with TRBJ2-1, with TRBD2 as a possible D gene (5 bases). Germline-derived CDR1 and CDR2 are MNHNY and SVGAGI (reference sequence). V was clipped by 8 bases and J by 7 bases, with 12 bases between them. The CDR3 is 12 amino acids. CDR3 bases: TGTGCCAGCGGCTGGGGAGAAAATGAGCAGTTCTTC. This sequence encodes CASGWGENEQFF.